These 2 T cell receptor beta chains came from one sample sequenced in a study of T cell responses to AZD1222 COVID-19 vaccine. Sequenced by immunoSEQ multiplex PCR; TCRdb stores in-frame clones only, minus some. The table lists under 150,000 clones, just over 90% of them singletons. The sample was peripheral blood, taken 28 days after the second AZD1222 dose. Receptor source: an adult who received the AZD1222 COVID-19 vaccine.

The genes are TRBV28 and TRBJ1-2; D may be TRBD1 (5 bases). The V and J ends lost 10 bases and 0 bases respectively, with 21 bases between them. This CDR3 contains 16 residues. CDR1 and CDR2 from the germline V gene are MDHEN and SYDVKM. Here the CDR3 reads CATSDPQGPTNYGYTF. The DNA for the CDR3 is TGTGCCACCTCGGACCCCCAGGGACCTACTAACTATGGCTACACCTTC.

This rearrangement joins TRBV19 to TRBJ2-2; 11 nucleotides agree with TRBD2. V gave up 5 bases and J gave up 6 bases; unmatched junction bases: 8. This CDR3 region has 16 residues. Per the germline V gene, CDR1 is LNHDA and CDR2 is SQIVND (reference sequence). This chain's CDR3 is CASSPQLAGVSGELFF. In nucleotides, the CDR3 is TGTGCCAGTAGTCCCCAACTAGCGGGAGTTTCCGGGGAGCTGTTTTTT.